This T cell receptor beta chain comes out of a study of blood T cell repertoires in COVID-19. Study background: COVID-19 samples from acute and convalescent phases originated in the United States, Italy and Spain.

Germline CDR1 reads SGHDT; CDR2 reads YYEEEE. With 0 bases removed from V and 1 base from J, the gap between germline ends came to 11 bases. The CDR3 covers 15 residues. The authors' processing: Estimated nucleated cell counts came from reference gene primer amplification. Repertoires were generated with immunoSEQ multiplex PCR, while TCRdb's copy carries only in-frame clones and drops some. That table furnishes V, J and clone size, whereas the DNA furnished D and trimming. The sample has fewer than 120,000 clones, less than 85% seen once. The receptor was derived from a woman at least 80 years old with acute or convalescent COVID-19. Sequenced: peripheral blood. This chain connects TRBV5-6 to TRBJ2-7; the D gene is possibly TRBD1 (5 bases). The CDR3 region is CASSLEGHRSYEQYF. Here the CDR3 DNA reads TGTGCCAGCAGCTTGGAAGGACACCGATCCTACGAGCAGTACTTC. The whole variable domain, remainder taken from reference TRBV5-6 and TRBJ2-7, is DAGVTQSPTHLIKTRGQQVTLRCSPKSGHDTVSWYQQALGQGPQFIFQYYEEEERQRGNFPDRFSGHQFPNYSSELNVNALLLGDSALYLCASSLEGHRSYEQYFGPGTRLTVT.